The source of this TCR beta chain is a study of patients and donors after allogeneic stem cell transplantation. TCRdb analysed the RT-PCR reads with MiXCR anew, one entry per CDR3 protein. This repertoire shows 1,500 to 2,000 distinct CDR3 sequences, 12% to 15% found once; its top ten account for 10% to 15%. Between the trimmed V and J ends, which lost 7 bases and 2 bases, there was a span of 11 bases. This CDR3 has 12 residues. Germline V gene sequence: CDR1 SQVTM, CDR2 ANQGSEA. Specimen: blood, either unsorted or a sorted T cell fraction (not recorded which). The chain has TRBV29-1 and TRBJ2-5; weak D call: TRBD1 (6 bases). The TCR was taken from a human donor who was either an allogeneic HSCT recipient or a stem cell or donor lymphocyte infusion donor (not recorded which). It is not recorded whose cells these are; they may come from a transplant donor. The CDR3 DNA sequence: TGCAGCGCTGGGGACACTCAAGAGACCCAGTACTTC. Translated: CSAGDTQETQYF.